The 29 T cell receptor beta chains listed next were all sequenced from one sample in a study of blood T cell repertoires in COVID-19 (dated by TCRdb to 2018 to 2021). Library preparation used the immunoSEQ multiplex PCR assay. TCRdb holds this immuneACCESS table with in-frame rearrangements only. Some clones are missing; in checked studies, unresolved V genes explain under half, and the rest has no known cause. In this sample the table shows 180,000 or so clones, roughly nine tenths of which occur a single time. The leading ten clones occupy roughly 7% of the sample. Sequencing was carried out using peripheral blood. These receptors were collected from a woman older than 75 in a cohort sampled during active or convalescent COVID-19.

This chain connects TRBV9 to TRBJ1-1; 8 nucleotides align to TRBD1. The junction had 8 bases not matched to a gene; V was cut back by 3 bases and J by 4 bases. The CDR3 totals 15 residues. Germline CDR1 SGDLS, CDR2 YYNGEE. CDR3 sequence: CASSASYRGSTEAFF. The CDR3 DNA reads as TGTGCCAGCAGCGCAAGTTACAGGGGGAGCACTGAAGCTTTCTTT.

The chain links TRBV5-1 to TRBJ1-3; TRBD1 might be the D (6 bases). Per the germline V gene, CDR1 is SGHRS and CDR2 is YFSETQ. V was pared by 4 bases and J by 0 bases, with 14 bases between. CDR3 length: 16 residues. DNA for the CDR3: TGCGCCAGCAGCCAGGACAGTCCGTCCTCTGGAAACACCATATATTTT. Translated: CASSQDSPSSGNTIYF.

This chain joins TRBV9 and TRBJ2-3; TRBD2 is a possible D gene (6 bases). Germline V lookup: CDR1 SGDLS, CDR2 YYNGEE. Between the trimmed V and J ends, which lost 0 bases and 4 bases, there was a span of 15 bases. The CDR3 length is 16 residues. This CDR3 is CASSVAGGRSADTQYF. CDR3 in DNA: TGTGCCAGCAGCGTAGCCGGGGGACGCTCAGCAGATACGCAGTATTTT.

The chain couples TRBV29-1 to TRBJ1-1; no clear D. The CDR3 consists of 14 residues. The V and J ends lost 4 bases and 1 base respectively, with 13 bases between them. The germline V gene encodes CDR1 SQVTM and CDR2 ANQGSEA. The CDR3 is CSVVTIVRNTEAFF. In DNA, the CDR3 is TGCAGCGTTGTTACTATAGTGAGGAACACTGAAGCTTTCTTT.

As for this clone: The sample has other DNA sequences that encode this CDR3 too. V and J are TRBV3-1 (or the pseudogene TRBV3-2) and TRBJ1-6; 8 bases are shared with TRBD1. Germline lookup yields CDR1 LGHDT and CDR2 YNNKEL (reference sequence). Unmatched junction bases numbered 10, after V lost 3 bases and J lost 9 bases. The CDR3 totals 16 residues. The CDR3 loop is CASSHLAGTGGSPLHF. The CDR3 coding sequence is TGTGCCAGCAGCCATCTCGCCGGGACAGGAGGTTCACCCCTCCACTTT.

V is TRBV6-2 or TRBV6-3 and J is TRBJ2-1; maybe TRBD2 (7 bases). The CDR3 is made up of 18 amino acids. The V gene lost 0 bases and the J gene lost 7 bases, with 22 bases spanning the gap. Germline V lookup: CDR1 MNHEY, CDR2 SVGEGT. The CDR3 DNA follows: TGTGCCAGCAGTTACTCGAGGGGGGGGAGGACGGTCCCAAATGAGCAGTTCTTC. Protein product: CASSYSRGGRTVPNEQFF.

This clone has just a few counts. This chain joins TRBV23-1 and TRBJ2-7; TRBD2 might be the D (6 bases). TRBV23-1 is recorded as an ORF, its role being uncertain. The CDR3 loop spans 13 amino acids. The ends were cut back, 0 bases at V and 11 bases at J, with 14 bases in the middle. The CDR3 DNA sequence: TGCGCCAGCAGTCAATCGGGCAGGCGGAGGGAGTACGTC. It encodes CASSQSGRRREYV.

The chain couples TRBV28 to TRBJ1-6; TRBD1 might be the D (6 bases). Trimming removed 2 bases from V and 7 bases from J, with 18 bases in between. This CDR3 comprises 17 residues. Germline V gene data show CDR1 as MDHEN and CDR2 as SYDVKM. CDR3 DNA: TGTGCCAGCAGTTTACCCCGTCAGGGGATATCCAATTCACCCCTCCACTTT. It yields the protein CASSLPRQGISNSPLHF.

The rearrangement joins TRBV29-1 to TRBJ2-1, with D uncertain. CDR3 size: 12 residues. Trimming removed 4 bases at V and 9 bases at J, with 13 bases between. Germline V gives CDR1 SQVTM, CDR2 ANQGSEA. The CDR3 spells CSVVVRAVEQFF. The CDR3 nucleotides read TGCAGCGTTGTTGTCCGTGCAGTTGAGCAGTTCTTC.

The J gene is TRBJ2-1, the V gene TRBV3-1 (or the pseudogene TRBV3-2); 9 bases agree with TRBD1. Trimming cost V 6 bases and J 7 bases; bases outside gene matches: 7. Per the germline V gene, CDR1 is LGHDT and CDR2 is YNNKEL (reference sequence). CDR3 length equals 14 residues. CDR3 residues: CASRHRDRVNEQFF. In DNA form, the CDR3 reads TGTGCCAGCAGACATAGGGACAGGGTAAATGAGCAGTTCTTC.

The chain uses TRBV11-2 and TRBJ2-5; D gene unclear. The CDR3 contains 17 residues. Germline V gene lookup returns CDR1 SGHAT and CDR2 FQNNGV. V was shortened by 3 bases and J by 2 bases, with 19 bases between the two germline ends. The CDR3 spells CASSLLPLVFGQETQYF. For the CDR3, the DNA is TGTGCCAGCAGCTTGTTACCTCTAGTGTTTGGGCAAGAGACCCAGTACTTC.

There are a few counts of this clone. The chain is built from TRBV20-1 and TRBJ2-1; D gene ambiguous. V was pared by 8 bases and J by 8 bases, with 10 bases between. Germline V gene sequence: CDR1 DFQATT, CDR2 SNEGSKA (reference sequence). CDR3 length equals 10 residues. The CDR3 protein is CSQAADEQFF. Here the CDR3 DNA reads TGCAGTCAAGCCGCCGATGAGCAGTTCTTC.

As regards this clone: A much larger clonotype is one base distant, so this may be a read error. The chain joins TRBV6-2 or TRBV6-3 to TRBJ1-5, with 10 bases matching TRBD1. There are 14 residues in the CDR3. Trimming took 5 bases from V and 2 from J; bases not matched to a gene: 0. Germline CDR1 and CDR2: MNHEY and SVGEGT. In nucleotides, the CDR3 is TGTGCCAGCAGTGGGACAGGGGGCAATCAGCCCCAGCATTTT. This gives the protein CASSGTGGNQPQHF.

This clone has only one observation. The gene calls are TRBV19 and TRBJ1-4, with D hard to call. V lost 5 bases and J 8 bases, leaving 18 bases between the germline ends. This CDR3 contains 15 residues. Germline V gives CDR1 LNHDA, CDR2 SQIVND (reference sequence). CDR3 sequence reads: CASSFQSTPGEKLFF. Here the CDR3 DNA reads TGTGCCAGTAGTTTCCAGTCTACCCCGGGGGAAAAACTGTTTTTT.

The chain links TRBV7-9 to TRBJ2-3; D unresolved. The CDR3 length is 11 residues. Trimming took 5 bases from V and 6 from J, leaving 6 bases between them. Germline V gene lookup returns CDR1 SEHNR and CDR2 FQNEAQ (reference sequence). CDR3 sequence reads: CASSQEDTQYF. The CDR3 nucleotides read TGTGCCAGCAGCCAAGAGGATACGCAGTATTTT.

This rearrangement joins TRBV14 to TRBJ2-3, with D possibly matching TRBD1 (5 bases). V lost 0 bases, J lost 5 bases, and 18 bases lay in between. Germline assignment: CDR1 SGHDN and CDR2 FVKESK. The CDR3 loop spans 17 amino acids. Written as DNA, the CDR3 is TGTGCCAGCAGCCAAGAGGCCCCAGGGCAGGCTGGAGATACGCAGTATTTT. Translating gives CASSQEAPGQAGDTQYF.

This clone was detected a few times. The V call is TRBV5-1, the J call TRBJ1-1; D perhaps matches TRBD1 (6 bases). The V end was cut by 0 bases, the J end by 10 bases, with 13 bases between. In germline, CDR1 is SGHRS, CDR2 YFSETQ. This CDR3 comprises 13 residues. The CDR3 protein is CASSLGSGEVAFF. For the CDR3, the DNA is TGCGCCAGCAGCTTGGGGTCAGGGGAAGTAGCTTTCTTT.

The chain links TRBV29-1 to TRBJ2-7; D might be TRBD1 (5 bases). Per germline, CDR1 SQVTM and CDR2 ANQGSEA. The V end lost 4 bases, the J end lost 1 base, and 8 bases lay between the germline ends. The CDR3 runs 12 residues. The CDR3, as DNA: TGCAGCGTTGCGGACACATCCTACGAGCAGTACGTC. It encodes CSVADTSYEQYV.

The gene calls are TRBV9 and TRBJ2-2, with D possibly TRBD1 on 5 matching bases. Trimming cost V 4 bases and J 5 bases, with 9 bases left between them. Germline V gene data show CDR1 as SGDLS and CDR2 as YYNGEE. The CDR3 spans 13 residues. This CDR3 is CASSSGNTGELFF. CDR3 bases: TGTGCCAGCAGCTCAGGGAATACCGGGGAGCTGTTTTTT.

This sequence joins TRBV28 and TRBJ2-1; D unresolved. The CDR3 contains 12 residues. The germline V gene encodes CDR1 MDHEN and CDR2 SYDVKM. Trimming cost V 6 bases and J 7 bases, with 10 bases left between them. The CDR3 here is CASSSAVNEQFF. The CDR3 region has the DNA TGTGCCAGCAGCAGCGCGGTAAATGAGCAGTTCTTC. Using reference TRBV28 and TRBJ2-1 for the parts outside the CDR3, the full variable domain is DVKVTQSSRYLVKRTGEKVFLECVQDMDHENMFWYRQDPGLGLRLIYFSYDVKMKEKGDIPEGYSVSREKKERFSLILESASTNQTSMYLCASSSAVNEQFFGPGTRLTVL.

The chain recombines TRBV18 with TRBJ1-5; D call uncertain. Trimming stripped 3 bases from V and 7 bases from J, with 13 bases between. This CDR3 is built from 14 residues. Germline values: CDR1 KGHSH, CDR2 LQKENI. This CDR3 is CASSPSPDDQPQHF. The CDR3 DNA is TGTGCCAGCTCACCTAGCCCAGACGACCAGCCCCAGCATTTT. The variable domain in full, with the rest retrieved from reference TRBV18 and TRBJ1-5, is NAGVMQNPRHLVRRRGQEARLRCSPMKGHSHVYWYRQLPEEGLKFMVYLQKENIIDESGMPKERFSAEFPKEGPSILRIQQVVRGDSAAYFCASSPSPDDQPQHFGDGTRLSIL.

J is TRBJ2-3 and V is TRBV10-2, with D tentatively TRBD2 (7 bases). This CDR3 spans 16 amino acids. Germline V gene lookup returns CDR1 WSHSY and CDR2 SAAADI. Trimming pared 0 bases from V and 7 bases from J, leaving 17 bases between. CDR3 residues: CASSESGGAGGNTQYF. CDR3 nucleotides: TGCGCCAGCAGTGAGTCAGGGGGGGCCGGGGGAAATACGCAGTATTTT.

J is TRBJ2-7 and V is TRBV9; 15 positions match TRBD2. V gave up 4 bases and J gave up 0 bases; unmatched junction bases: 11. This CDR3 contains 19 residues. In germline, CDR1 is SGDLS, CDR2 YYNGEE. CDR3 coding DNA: TGTGCCAGCAGCTCCCGACCCGGGACTAGCGGGAGGAGCTCCTACGAGCAGTACGTC. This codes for CASSSRPGTSGRSSYEQYV.

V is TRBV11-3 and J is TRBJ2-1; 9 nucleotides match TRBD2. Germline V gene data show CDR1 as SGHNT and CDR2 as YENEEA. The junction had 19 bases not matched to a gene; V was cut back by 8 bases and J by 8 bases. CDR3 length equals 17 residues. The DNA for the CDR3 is TGTGCCAGCGGCGCACTCGCGGGGGGGCCATTTCCCCATGAGCAGTTCTTC. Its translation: CASGALAGGPFPHEQFF.

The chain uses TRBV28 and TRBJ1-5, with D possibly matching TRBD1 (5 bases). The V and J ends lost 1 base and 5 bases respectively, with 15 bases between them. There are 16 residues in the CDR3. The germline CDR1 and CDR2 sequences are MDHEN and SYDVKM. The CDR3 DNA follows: TGTGCCAGCAGTTTATACGGGGGTGAAGGTGATCAGCCCCAGCATTTT. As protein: CASSLYGGEGDQPQHF.

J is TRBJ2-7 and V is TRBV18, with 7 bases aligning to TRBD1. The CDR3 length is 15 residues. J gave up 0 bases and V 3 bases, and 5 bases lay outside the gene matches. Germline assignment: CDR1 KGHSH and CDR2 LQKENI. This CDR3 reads CASSPQQGSSYEQYV. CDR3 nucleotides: TGTGCCAGCTCACCTCAACAGGGGTCCTCCTACGAGCAGTACGTC.

CDR3 coding DNA: TGTGCCAGCAGCACGGGACTAGCCTCCGAGCAGTACTTC. As protein: CASSTGLASEQYF. J is TRBJ2-7 and V is TRBV11-2, with 9 bases fitting TRBD2. The CDR3 length is 13 residues. Germline CDR1 reads SGHAT; CDR2 reads FQNNGV. The V and J ends lost 5 bases and 6 bases, in that order; junction bases with no gene match: 5.

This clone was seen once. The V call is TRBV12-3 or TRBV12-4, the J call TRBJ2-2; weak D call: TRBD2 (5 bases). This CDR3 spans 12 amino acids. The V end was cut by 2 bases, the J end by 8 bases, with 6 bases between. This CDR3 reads CASSLWEGELFF. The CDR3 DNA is TGTGCCAGCAGTTTATGGGAGGGGGAGCTGTTTTTT.

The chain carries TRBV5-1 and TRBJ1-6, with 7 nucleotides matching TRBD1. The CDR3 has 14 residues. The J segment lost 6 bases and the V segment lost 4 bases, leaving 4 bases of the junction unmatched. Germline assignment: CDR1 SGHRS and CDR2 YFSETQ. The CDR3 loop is CASSRDSLNSPLHF. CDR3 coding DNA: TGCGCCAGCAGCCGGGACAGCCTTAATTCACCCCTCCACTTT.